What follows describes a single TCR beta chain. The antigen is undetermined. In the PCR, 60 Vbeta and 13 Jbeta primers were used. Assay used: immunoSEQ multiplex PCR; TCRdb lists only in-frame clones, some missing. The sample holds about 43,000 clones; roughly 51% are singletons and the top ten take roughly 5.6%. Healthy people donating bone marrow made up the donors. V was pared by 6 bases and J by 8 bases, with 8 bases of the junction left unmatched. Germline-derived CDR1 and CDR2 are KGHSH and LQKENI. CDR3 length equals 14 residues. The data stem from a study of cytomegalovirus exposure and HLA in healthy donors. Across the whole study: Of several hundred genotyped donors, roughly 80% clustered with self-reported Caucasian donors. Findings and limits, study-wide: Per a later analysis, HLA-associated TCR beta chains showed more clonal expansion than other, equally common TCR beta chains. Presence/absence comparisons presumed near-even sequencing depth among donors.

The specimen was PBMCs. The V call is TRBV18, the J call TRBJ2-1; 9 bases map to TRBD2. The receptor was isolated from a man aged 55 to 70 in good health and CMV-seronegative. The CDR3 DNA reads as TGTGCCAGCTCCCCCAATAGCGGGAGCGATGAGCAGTTCTTC. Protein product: CASSPNSGSDEQFF.